This T cell receptor beta chain is drawn from a study of T cell repertoires in cytomegalovirus infection (dated by TCRdb to 2018 to 2020). In the study overall: Donor HLA type was relevant to the analysis, because carriage of CMV infection together with the matching HLA type was indicated by public TCR beta signatures. General study outcomes and caveats: The ex vivo response was dominated by HLA-C-restricted CMV-specific TCR beta clonotypes, which also provided the single most frequent clonotype in two of eight donors. Cumulative frequency of public TCR beta family members discriminated carriers of CMV infection plus the relevant HLA type in this cohort and an independent roughly 340-donor cohort.

The germline V gene gives CDR1 as SGHTA and CDR2 as FQGTGA. Trimming removed 2 bases from V and 6 bases from J, leaving 16 bases between the germline ends. CDR3 length: 16 amino acids, cysteine to phenylalanine. Kept here is only the CDR3 DNA, which spans 48 bases and is read in frame from base 1. The instrument was an Illumina HiSeq 1500. TCRdb itself trimmed the public reads at Q25 with fastp, ran MiXCR and retained productive beta chains. Rows with one shared CDR3 protein collapse into an entry with the most common genes and DNA. Here the sample has nearly 70,000 distinct CDR3 sequences; under 25% occur a single time. Jointly, the top ten make up approximately 79% of the sample. This clonotype was counted ten times or more. Its antigen specificity is not known. Base qualities are missing; no much larger clone stands one base away.

The sequencing input was PBMCs, sequenced either directly or after in vitro stimulation (not recorded which). The sequence joins TRBV7-3 to TRBJ2-2; TRBD1 could be the D gene, as 6 bases match. This TCR derives from a human donor in good health (CMV status not recorded). Some clones in this sample may be carry-over from other donors' samples. In nucleotide form, the sequence is TGTGCCAGCAGCTTATGGCGCGCAGGGGCCTCCGGGGAGCTGTTTTTT. Protein translation: CASSLWRAGASGELFF.